These 4 T cell receptor beta chains originate from one sample sequenced in a study of blood T cell repertoires in COVID-19. Repertoires were generated with immunoSEQ multiplex PCR, while TCRdb's copy carries only in-frame clones and drops some. The sample yields 180,000 or so clones, about three quarters seen once. Source material: peripheral blood. Source of these receptors: a woman of 80 years or more with COVID-19, enrolled during active disease.

The chain joins TRBV7-9 to TRBJ1-4, with TRBD1 matching over 9 bases. Germline CDR1 is SEHNR and CDR2 is FQNEAQ (reference sequence). The junction had 12 bases not matched to a gene; V was cut back by 5 bases and J by 8 bases. The CDR3 runs 16 residues. CDR3 loop: CASSPPQQGAGEKLFF. The DNA of the CDR3 is TGTGCCAGCAGCCCCCCTCAACAGGGGGCCGGGGAAAAACTGTTTTTT.

This clone was counted at least ten times. The chain employs TRBV6-5 and TRBJ2-1, with TRBD2 matching over 9 bases. The germline gives CDR1 MNHEY, CDR2 SVGAGI. J lost 0 bases, V lost 8 bases, and 5 bases had no gene match. The CDR3 loop spans 15 amino acids. This CDR3 reads CASGGLASSYNEQFF. CDR3 coding DNA: TGTGCCAGCGGGGGACTAGCAAGCTCCTACAATGAGCAGTTCTTC.

The V call is TRBV5-1, the J call TRBJ2-7, with D perhaps TRBD2 (5 bases). The CDR3 is made up of 14 amino acids. CDR1 SGHRS and CDR2 YFSETQ come from the germline V gene. The ends were cut back, 5 bases at V and 2 bases at J, with 14 bases in the middle. This CDR3 reads CASRSTRLPYEQYF. In nucleotides, the CDR3 is TGCGCCAGCAGGTCGACGAGACTACCCTACGAGCAGTACTTC.

This chain uses TRBV6-1 with TRBJ2-3; 10 positions agree with TRBD1. V lost 1 base to trimming and J lost 3 bases; unmatched junction nucleotides: 7. Germline V lookup: CDR1 MNHNS, CDR2 SASEGT. This CDR3 is 17 amino acids long. The CDR3 sequence is CASSEETGQGITDTQYF. CDR3 nucleotide sequence: TGTGCCAGCAGTGAAGAGACGGGACAGGGGATTACAGATACGCAGTATTTT.